This T cell receptor beta chain was sequenced during a study of T-cell memory formation after mild COVID-19. Regarding this clonotype: Its antigen is unknown.

The length of the CDR3 is 16 residues. V gave up 0 bases and J gave up 7 bases; unmatched junction bases: 10. Germline CDR1 is SGHDT and CDR2 is YYEEEE. MiXCR, applied by TCRdb to the 5' RACE reads, yields one record per CDR3 protein. The sample has 200,000 to 250,000 distinct CDR3 sequences; approximately 9% are singletons. General study findings and limits: Pre-infection memory contained some responding clones, which suggested that cross-reactive memory had joined.

Sample: PBMCs or a T cell subset sorted from them (not recorded which). The TCR comes from a man between 18 and 35 years old who had mild COVID-19 (a few samples of this study predate the infection). Cell type and time point are not known. The rearrangement joins TRBV5-6 to TRBJ2-1; 7 nucleotides align to TRBD2. The CDR3 nucleotides are TGTGCCAGCAGCTTGGGGCCTAGCGGTGTAGGGAATGAGCAGTTCTTC. The encoded protein is CASSLGPSGVGNEQFF. The complete variable domain, with remaining parts taken from reference TRBV5-6 and TRBJ2-1, reads DAGVTQSPTHLIKTRGQQVTLRCSPKSGHDTVSWYQQALGQGPQFIFQYYEEEERQRGNFPDRFSGHQFPNYSSELNVNALLLGDSALYLCASSLGPSGVGNEQFFGPGTRLTVL.